This T cell receptor beta chain was sequenced in a study of CD8+ T cells in alopecia areata. Isolated RNA was reverse transcribed into cDNA used as the sequencing template. Assay used: immunoSEQ multiplex PCR; TCRdb lists only in-frame clones, some missing. The sample holds roughly 100,000 clones, approximately 60% seen once. This CDR3 spans 13 amino acids. V was clipped by 6 bases and J by 5 bases, with 10 bases between them. Germline V gene sequence: CDR1 MNHEY, CDR2 SVGAGI. In regard to this clone: Its antigen is undetermined.

Cell sorting on a FACSAria was used to separate CD4+ and CD8+ T cells from the PBMCs. General study points: Patients showed less clear TCR sequence sharing than mice, possibly partly because of HLA diversity. Clonality was higher in lesional than normal scalp, especially in alopecia totalis/universalis.

Input material: CD4+ T cells sorted from blood. J is TRBJ2-2 and V is TRBV6-5; the D gene is possibly TRBD1 (6 bases). The TCR was taken from a human donor in good health. CDR3 DNA: TGTGCCAGCAGGCCACAGGGAACCGGGGAGCTGTTTTTT. Translated: CASRPQGTGELFF.